The entry that follows covers one T cell receptor beta chain sequence. Its specificity is unknown. This entry comes from a study of OX40 agonist ivuxolimab in advanced cancers. Study at large: The mean age was approximately 60 years, ranging from 23 to 79, with about 87% of participants male.

Germline CDR1 reads SGHRS; CDR2 reads YFSETQ. Trimming took 4 bases from V and 5 from J, leaving 10 bases between them. The CDR3 consists of 13 residues. Study-level results: In the 0.1 to 3.0 mg/kg range, CD4+ and CD8+ blood T cells had expanded clonally by week 6. The average count of expanded clones was higher among CD8+ T cells than among CD4+.

Profiled with immunoSEQ multiplex PCR; TCRdb holds only in-frame clones, not every one. Among about 57,000 clones listed, about 83% were seen once. Sample: CD4+ or CD8+ T cells sorted from blood, taken in a trial of the OX40 agonist ivuxolimab. The origin of this receptor is an adult with an advanced solid tumor such as melanoma, head and neck, liver or kidney cancer. The V and J genes are TRBV5-1 and TRBJ2-1; tentatively, D is TRBD2 (5 bases). The CDR3 DNA reads as TGCGCCAGCAGCCCACGGGGTGACAATGAGCAGTTCTTC. Its protein product is CASSPRGDNEQFF.